This T cell receptor beta chain was profiled in a study of CXCR3-negative and CXCR3-positive naive CD8 T cells. Looked up from germline, CDR1 is SEHNR and CDR2 is FQNEAQ (reference sequence). There are 14 residues in the CDR3. The study's findings and limits: Cryopreserved cells partially lost CXCR3 expression, and fresh PBMCs were used in most assays. Naive subsets expressed similar surface CD5; TRB CDR3 features served to infer TCR strength. In CXCR3-positive naive cells, the TRB CDR3s were more hydrophobic than in CXCR3-negative naive cells.

With UMI labels, 5' RACE was used to prepare the TRB cDNA libraries. Using the 5' RACE reads, TCRdb records one entry per CDR3 protein without DNA. The sample table sets out over 100,000 distinct CDR3 sequences. Of note for this clonotype: Antigen unknown.

The sample taken for sequencing was naive CXCR3- CD8+ T cells from blood. Subset defined: CD45RO-CCR7+CD27+CD95- naive CD8+ T cells lacking CXCR3 (TNR3-). The TCR sequence derives from a human donor in good health. Some clones in this sample may be carry-over from other donors' samples. The rearrangement uses TRBV7-9 and TRBJ2-1; the D gene TCRdb calls, TRBD1, cannot be checked with no DNA. The CDR3 sequence is CASSSSGGANEQFF.